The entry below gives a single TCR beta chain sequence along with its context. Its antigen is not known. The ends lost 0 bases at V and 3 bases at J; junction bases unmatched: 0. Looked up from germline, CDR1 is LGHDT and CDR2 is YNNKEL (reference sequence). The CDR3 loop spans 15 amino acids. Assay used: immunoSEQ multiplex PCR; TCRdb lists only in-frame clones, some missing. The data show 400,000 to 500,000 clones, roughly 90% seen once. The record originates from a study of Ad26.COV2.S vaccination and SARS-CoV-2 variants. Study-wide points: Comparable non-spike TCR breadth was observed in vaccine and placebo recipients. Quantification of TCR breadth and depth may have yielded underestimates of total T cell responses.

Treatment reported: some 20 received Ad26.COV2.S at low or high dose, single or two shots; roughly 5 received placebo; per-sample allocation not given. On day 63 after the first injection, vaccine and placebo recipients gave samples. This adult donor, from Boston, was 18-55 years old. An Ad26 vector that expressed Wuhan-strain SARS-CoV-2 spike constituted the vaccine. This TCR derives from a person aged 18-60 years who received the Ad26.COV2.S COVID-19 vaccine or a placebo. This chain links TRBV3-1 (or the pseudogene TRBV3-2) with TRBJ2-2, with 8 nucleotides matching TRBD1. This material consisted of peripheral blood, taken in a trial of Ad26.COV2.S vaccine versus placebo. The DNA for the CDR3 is TGTGCCAGCAGCCAAGAGGGACAGGACACCGGGGAGCTGTTTTTT. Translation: CASSQEGQDTGELFF.